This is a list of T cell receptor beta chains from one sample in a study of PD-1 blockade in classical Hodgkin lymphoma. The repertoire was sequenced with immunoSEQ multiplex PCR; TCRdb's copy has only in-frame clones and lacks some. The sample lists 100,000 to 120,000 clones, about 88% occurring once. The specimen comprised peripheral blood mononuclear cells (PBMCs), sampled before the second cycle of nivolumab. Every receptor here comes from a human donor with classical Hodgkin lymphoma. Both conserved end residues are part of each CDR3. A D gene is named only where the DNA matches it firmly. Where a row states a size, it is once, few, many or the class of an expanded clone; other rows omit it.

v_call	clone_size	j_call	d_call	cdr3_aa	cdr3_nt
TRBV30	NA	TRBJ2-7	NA	CAWSPGLLSYEQYF	TGTGCCTGGAGCCCGGGACTTCTAAGCTACGAGCAGTACTTC
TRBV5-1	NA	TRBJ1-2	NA	CASRIGTDYGYTF	TGCGCCAGCAGGATCGGGACGGATTATGGCTACACCTTC
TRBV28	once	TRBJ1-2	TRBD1	CASSPPGQGGRVYGYTF	TGTGCCAGCAGCCCCCCGGGACAGGGGGGTCGGGTCTATGGCTACACCTTC
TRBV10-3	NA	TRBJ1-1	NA	CATVESNTEAFF	TGTGCCACCGTCGAGTCGAACACTGAAGCTTTCTTT
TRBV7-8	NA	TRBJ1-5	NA	CASSLGDDSNQPQHF	TGTGCCAGCAGCTTAGGGGATGATAGCAATCAGCCCCAGCATTTT
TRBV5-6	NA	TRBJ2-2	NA	CAGNTGGRLAGNTGELFF	TGTGCCGGGAACACAGGGGGAAGGCTAGCGGGCAACACCGGGGAGCTGTTTTTT
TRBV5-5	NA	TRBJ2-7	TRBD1	CASSWAGTGGREQYF	TGTGCCAGCAGCTGGGCCGGGACAGGGGGCCGCGAGCAGTACTTC
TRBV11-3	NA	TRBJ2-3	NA	CASSSTADTQYF	TGTGCCAGCAGCTCGACTGCAGATACGCAGTATTTT
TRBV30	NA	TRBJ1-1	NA	CAWSVEAGDTEAFF	TGTGCCTGGAGTGTCGAGGCGGGGGACACTGAAGCTTTCTTT
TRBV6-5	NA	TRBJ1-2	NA	CASTADAWGYTF	TGTGCCAGCACCGCCGACGCATGGGGCTACACCTTC
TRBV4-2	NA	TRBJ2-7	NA	CASSQDSGKGFYEQYF	TGTGCCAGCAGCCAAGATTCGGGGAAGGGGTTCTACGAGCAGTACTTC
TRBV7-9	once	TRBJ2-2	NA	CASSLGQNTGELFF	TGTGCCAGCAGCTTGGGACAGAACACCGGGGAGCTGTTTTTT
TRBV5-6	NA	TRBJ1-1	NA	CASSLMVVMNTEAFF	TGTGCCAGCAGCCTTATGGTGGTCATGAACACTGAAGCTTTCTTT
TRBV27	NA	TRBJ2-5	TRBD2	CASSPGLAGVGTQYF	TGTGCCAGTAGCCCGGGACTAGCGGGAGTTGGTACCCAGTACTTC
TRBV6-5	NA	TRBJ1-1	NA	CASSLEGAAAFF	TGTGCCAGCAGTCTCGAGGGCGCGGCAGCTTTCTTT
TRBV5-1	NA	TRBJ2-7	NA	CASSLGPEQYF	TGCGCCAGCAGCTTGGGACCCGAGCAGTACTTC
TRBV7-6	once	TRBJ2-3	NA	CASSLTDTQYF	TGTGCCAGCAGCTTAACCGATACGCAGTATTTT
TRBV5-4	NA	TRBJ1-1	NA	CASSSPGDLGAFF	TGTGCCAGCAGCAGCCCAGGGGATTTGGGCGCTTTCTTT
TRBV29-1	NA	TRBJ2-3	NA	CSVRAMSTDTQYF	TGCAGCGTTCGGGCCATGAGCACAGATACGCAGTATTTT
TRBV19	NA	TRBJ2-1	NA	CASRNWRDNEQFF	TGTGCCAGTAGAAACTGGAGGGACAATGAGCAGTTCTTC
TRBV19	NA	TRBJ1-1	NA	CASSIAPDLNTEAFF	TGTGCCAGTAGTATCGCCCCGGACTTGAACACTGAAGCTTTCTTT
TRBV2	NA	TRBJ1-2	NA	CASRTTGPAPSTF	TGTGCCAGCAGAACAACAGGCCCTGCTCCTAGTACCTTC
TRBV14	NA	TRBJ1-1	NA	CASSQEATRQLNTEAFF	TGTGCCAGCAGCCAAGAAGCGACTAGACAGCTGAACACTGAAGCTTTCTTT
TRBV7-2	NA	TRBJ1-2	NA	CASSSQPSNYGYTF	TGTGCCAGCAGCTCCCAGCCCAGCAACTATGGCTACACCTTC
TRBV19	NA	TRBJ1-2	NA	CASSIDPLLEGGYTF	TGTGCCAGTAGTATAGATCCTCTCTTGGAAGGTGGCTACACCTTC
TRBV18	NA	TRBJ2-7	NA	CASSPNTDREQYF	TGTGCCAGCTCACCAAATACCGACAGAGAGCAGTACTTC
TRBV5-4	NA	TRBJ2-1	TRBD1	CASSPRTGIRPYNEQFF	TGTGCCAGCAGCCCTAGGACAGGGATTAGGCCCTACAATGAGCAGTTCTTC
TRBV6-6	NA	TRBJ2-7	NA	CASSYSSTEYEQYF	TGTGCCAGCAGTTACTCCTCTACAGAGTACGAGCAGTACTTC
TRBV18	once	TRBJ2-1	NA	CASSPYRERSEQFF	TGTGCCAGCTCCCCGTATCGGGAGAGGAGTGAGCAGTTCTTC
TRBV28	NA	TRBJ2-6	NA	CASSLDTRSGANVLTF	TGTGCCAGCAGTCTGGACACGCGCTCTGGGGCCAACGTCCTGACTTTC
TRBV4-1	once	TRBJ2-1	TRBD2	CASSLQRAGGYNEQFF	TGCGCCAGCAGCCTACAGCGAGCGGGAGGGTACAATGAGCAGTTCTTC
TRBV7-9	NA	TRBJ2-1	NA	CASSSTQAVSSYNEQFF	TGTGCCAGCAGCTCGACCCAAGCGGTTAGCTCCTACAATGAGCAGTTCTTC
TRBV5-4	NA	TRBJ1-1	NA	CASSPTPGGLNTEAFF	TGTGCCAGCAGCCCAACACCGGGGGGTTTGAACACTGAAGCTTTCTTT
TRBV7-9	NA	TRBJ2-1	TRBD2	CASSLSSGLAGEDEQFF	TGTGCCAGCAGCTTAAGTTCCGGGCTAGCGGGAGAGGATGAGCAGTTCTTC
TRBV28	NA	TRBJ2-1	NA	CASILSGSSYNEQFF	TGTGCCAGCATTCTCTCGGGGTCCTCCTACAATGAGCAGTTCTTC
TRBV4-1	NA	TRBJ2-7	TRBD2	CASSRSLAGASYEQYF	TGCGCCAGCAGCCGATCCCTAGCGGGGGCCTCCTACGAGCAGTACTTC
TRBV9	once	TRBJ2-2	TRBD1	CASTRSGQGGTGELFF	TGTGCCAGCACCAGAAGCGGACAGGGTGGGACCGGGGAGCTGTTTTTT
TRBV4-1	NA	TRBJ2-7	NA	CASSQALRARDSYEQYF	TGCGCCAGCAGCCAAGCTCTTCGGGCCCGTGACTCCTACGAGCAGTACTTC
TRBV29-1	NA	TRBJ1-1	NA	CSVEHLSEGAFF	TGCAGCGTTGAACACCTGAGTGAAGGAGCTTTCTTT
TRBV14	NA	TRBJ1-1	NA	CASSLSENTEAFF	TGTGCCAGCAGCCTTAGTGAGAACACTGAAGCTTTCTTT
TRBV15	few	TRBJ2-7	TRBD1	CATSSGQGEYEQYF	TGTGCCACCAGTAGCGGACAGGGAGAGTACGAGCAGTACTTC
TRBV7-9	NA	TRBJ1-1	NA	CASSHGAEAFF	TGTGCCAGCAGCCATGGGGCTGAAGCTTTCTTT
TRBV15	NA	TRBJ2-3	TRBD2	CATSGRTSGRAGVTDTQYF	TGTGCCACCAGCGGTAGGACTAGCGGGAGGGCCGGGGTCACAGATACGCAGTATTTT
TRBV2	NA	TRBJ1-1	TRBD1	CASRDGQGWTEAFF	TGTGCCAGCAGAGACGGACAGGGGTGGACTGAAGCTTTCTTT